A selection of T cell receptor beta chains follows, all from one sample in a study of T cells after posttransplantation cyclophosphamide. Assay: immunoSEQ multiplex PCR; the TCRdb copy retains only in-frame clones and omits some. The table records 5,500 to 6,000 clones, over 1.5% of them present only once. This material consisted of PBMCs, taken roughly 250 days after a stem cell transplant with posttransplant cyclophosphamide. The receptors were gathered from a young adult male patient who received an allogeneic stem cell transplant from a related donor, was CMV-positive, and had no GVHD. Some of the T cells might come from the graft donor. Both conserved end residues are part of each CDR3. The D gene is left open where the match is weak. Only part of the rows carry a size: once, few, many, or a class if the clone is expanded.

>TRBD2|few|TRBV11-2|TRBJ2-1
TGTGCCAGCAGCTTAAGGGAGACTAGCGGGAACAATGAGCAGTTCTTC
CASSLRETSGNNEQFF
>-|few|TRBV2|TRBJ2-2
TGTGCCAGCATTCAGGGGCCCGGGGAGCTGTTTTTT
CASIQGPGELFF
>-|-|TRBV6-5|TRBJ2-6
TGTGCCAGCACACACACGTCTGGGGCCAACGTCCTGACTTTC
CASTHTSGANVLTF
>-|-|TRBV2|TRBJ2-7
TGTGCCACCCCCTCCGAGCAGTACTTC
CATPSEQYF
>TRBD2|few|TRBV5-6|TRBJ2-2
TGTGCCAGCAGCTCCTTAATTATAGCGGGAGACTTGAGTAGGGAGCTGTTTTTT
CASSSLIIAGDLSRELFF
>TRBD2|few|TRBV15|TRBJ2-3
TGTGCCACCAGCGGGACTAGCGGGAGGGCTACGCAGTATTTT
CATSGTSGRATQYF
>TRBD1|-|TRBV7-2|TRBJ1-2
TGTGCCAGCAGCTCCCCAGGACAGGGGGCGGGATATGGCTACACCTTC
CASSSPGQGAGYGYTF
>TRBD1|medium-sized|TRBV2|TRBJ2-7
TGTGCCAGCAGTAAGAGGGGCCGACCGGGACAGGGGAGGTCGGGCTACGAGCAGTACTTC
CASSKRGRPGQGRSGYEQYF
>-|few|TRBV7-9|TRBJ1-4
TGTGCCAGCAGCTCCCTTGGAGGAGTGATAGATGAAAAACTGTTTTTT
CASSSLGGVIDEKLFF
>TRBD1|few|TRBV5-1|TRBJ1-4
TGCGCCAGCAGCCTGAGGGCCAGGGGGAATGAAAAACTGTTTTTT
CASSLRARGNEKLFF
>-|few|TRBV5-6|TRBJ1-3
TGTGCCAGCAGCTTTCAGGGCCCAGGGGGAAACACCATATATTTT
CASSFQGPGGNTIYF
>-|few|TRBV4-2|TRBJ2-1
TGTGCCAGCAGCCAAGAGGACTACCCTAATGAGCAGTTCTTC
CASSQEDYPNEQFF
>TRBD2|medium-sized|TRBV27|TRBJ2-7
TGTGCCAGCAGTTCCCTAACTAGCGGGAGGAAGTCCTACGAGCAGTACTTC
CASSSLTSGRKSYEQYF
>-|few|TRBV7-9|TRBJ1-2
TGTGCCAGCAGCTTATACACAACTAACTATGGCTACACCTTC
CASSLYTTNYGYTF
>-|few|TRBV7-6|TRBJ2-3
TGTGCCAGCAGCTTATCCCCTAGCCAGAGCACAGATACGCAGTATTTT
CASSLSPSQSTDTQYF
>-|-|TRBV6-5|TRBJ1-6
TGTGCCAGCAGTGAGACAGTGGGGAATTCACCCCTCCACTTT
CASSETVGNSPLHF
>-|few|TRBV27|TRBJ1-6
TGTGCCAGCAGTTTGCGAACAGGGATTCAAGAGAGCTCCTATAATTCACCCCTCCACTTT
CASSLRTGIQESSYNSPLHF
>-|few|TRBV7-2|TRBJ2-7
TGTGCCAGCAGCCCGAACCCTAGCTTGGAGCAGTACTTC
CASSPNPSLEQYF
>-|-|TRBV19|TRBJ1-1
TGTGCCAGTACCCTAGGGGGGAACACTGAAGCTTTCTTT
CASTLGGNTEAFF
>-|few|TRBV13|TRBJ2-7
TGTGCCAGCAGCCCATCCCTGGACAGAGTCCCGGCGCAGTACTTC
CASSPSLDRVPAQYF
>TRBD2|-|TRBV10-3|TRBJ2-7
TGTGCCATCAGCGACCCGGGACTAGCGGGGGGGAAATCCTACGAGCAGTACTTC
CAISDPGLAGGKSYEQYF
>TRBD1|-|TRBV5-1|TRBJ2-1
TGCGCCAGCAGCTTGGCGATTCGACAGGGGACCTACAATGAGCAGTTCTTC
CASSLAIRQGTYNEQFF